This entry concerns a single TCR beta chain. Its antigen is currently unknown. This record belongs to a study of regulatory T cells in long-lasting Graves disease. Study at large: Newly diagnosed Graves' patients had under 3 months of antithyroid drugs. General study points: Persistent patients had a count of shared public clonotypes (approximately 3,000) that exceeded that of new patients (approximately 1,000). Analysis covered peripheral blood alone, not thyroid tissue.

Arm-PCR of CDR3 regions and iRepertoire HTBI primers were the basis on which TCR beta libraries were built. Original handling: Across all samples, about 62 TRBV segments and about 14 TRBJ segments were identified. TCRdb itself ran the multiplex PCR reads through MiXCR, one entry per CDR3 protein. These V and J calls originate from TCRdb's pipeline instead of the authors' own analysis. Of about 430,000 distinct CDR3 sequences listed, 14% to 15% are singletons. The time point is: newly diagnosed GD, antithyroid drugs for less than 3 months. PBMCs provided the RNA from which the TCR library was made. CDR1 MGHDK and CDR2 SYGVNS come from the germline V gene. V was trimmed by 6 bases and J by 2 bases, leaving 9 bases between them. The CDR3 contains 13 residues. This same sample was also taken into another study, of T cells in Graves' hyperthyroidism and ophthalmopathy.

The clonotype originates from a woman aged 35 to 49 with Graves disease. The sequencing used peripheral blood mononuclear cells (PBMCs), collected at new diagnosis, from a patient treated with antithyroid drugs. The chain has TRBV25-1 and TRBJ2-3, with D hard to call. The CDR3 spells CASRAPSTDTQYF. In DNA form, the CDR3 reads TGTGCCAGCAGGGCTCCCTCCACAGATACGCAGTATTTT.